This record looks at one TCR beta chain sequence and its context. Its antigen is undetermined. Using a J-beta primer mix together with a sample-barcoded 5' primer, a second PCR was run for 7 to 11 cycles. TCRdb re-analysed the 5' RACE reads in MiXCR, keeping a single row per CDR3 protein. The sample lists 650,000 to 700,000 distinct CDR3 sequences, about 50% seen once, with about 13% in the top ten. The data belong to a study of blood T cells in healthy people across ages. Points from the study as a whole: Roughly linear age-related decline in beta diversity appeared, significant by age about 40.

The CDR3 length is 12 residues. CDR1 and CDR2 (germline): SQVTM, ANQGSEA. With 4 bases removed from V and 2 bases from J, the gap between germline ends came to 9 bases. The rearrangement links TRBV29-1 to TRBJ2-7; D unresolved. The origin of this receptor is a woman of 80 years or more in good health. The sample comprised blood. The DNA for the CDR3 is TGCAGCGTTGCGGTTTCTACCTACGAGCAGTACTTC. Translating it yields CSVAVSTYEQYF.